The table lists the clone carrying this TCR beta chain with a count of one. As yet, its antigen is unknown. Use of 60 Vbeta and 13 Jbeta primers characterized the PCR. Method: immunoSEQ multiplex PCR; TCRdb's copy keeps in-frame clones and lacks some. The table lists about 93,000 clones, about three quarters of them singletons, with about 2% in the top ten. The data stem from a study of cytomegalovirus exposure and HLA in healthy donors. With 0 bases clipped from V and 4 bases from J, the junction kept 6 bases outside the gene matches. This CDR3 contains 16 residues. The germline gives CDR1 SGHNT, CDR2 YYREEE (reference sequence). Findings and limits, study-wide: Presence/absence analyses treated sequencing depth as roughly uniform across donors. V- and J-gene trimming in TCR beta was tied to a missense DCLRE1C variant by an analysis performed later. Three CMV-associated chains proved CMV antigen-specific in vitro. In a later analysis, specific HLA alleles were associated with about 18,000 TCR beta sequences at a 0.05 false discovery rate.

This TCR was sampled from a boy younger than 18 in good health and CMV-seronegative. Sequencing input: PBMCs. This rearrangement joins TRBV5-4 to TRBJ2-1, with 8 bases that match TRBD2. The CDR3 bases are TGTGCCAGCAGCTTGGAGCCGGGAGGGCCTTACAATGAGCAGTTCTTC. This codes for CASSLEPGGPYNEQFF. Variable domain in full (rest from reference TRBV5-4 and TRBJ2-1): ETGVTQSPTHLIKTRGQQVTLRCSSQSGHNTVSWYQQALGQGPQFIFQYYREEENGRGNFPPRFSGLQFPNYSSELNVNALELDDSALYLCASSLEPGGPYNEQFFGPGTRLTVL.